The 28 T cell receptor beta chains presented below share a single source sample, sequenced in a study of blood T cell repertoires in COVID-19. The table came from immunoSEQ multiplex PCR; TCRdb's copy has only in-frame clones and leaves some out. Among about 350,000 clones listed, about 90% were seen once. Sample: peripheral blood. These receptors came from a woman between 50 and 59 years old with COVID-19, enrolled during active disease.

The sample holds one count of this clone. The chain couples TRBV3-1 (or the pseudogene TRBV3-2) to TRBJ2-4, with 7 bases fitting TRBD1. This CDR3 comprises 19 residues. The trim removed 1 base at V and 0 bases at J, leaving 12 bases unmatched. Germline V gene data show CDR1 as LGHDT and CDR2 as YNNKEL (reference sequence). The CDR3 sequence is CASSQVGRGKPQAKNIQYF. Written as DNA, the CDR3 is TGTGCCAGCAGCCAAGTCGGCAGGGGGAAACCCCAAGCCAAAAACATTCAGTACTTC.

This clone was counted a few times. The genes are TRBV7-8 and TRBJ2-7; D possibly corresponds to TRBD2 (5 bases). Germline assignment: CDR1 SGHVS and CDR2 FQNEAQ. The CDR3 length is 14 residues. V was clipped by 6 bases and J by 5 bases, with 17 bases between them. The CDR3 region is CASRRNLLRDEQYF. DNA of the CDR3: TGTGCCAGCAGACGGAACCTTTTGAGGGACGAGCAGTACTTC. The complete variable domain, with remaining parts taken from reference TRBV7-8 and TRBJ2-7, reads GAGVSQSPRYKVAKRGQDVALRCDPISGHVSLFWYQQALGQGPEFLTYFQNEAQLDKSGLPSDRFFAERPEGSVSTLKIQRTQQEDSAVYLCASRRNLLRDEQYFGPGTRLTVT.

This chain links TRBV7-3 with TRBJ1-1; a possible D gene is TRBD1 (5 bases). V shed 5 bases and J shed 1 base, with 8 bases lying between them. The CDR3 has 13 residues. CDR1 and CDR2 (germline): SGHTA, FQGTGA. DNA for the CDR3: TGTGCCAGCAGCGTACAGGAGAACACTGAAGCTTTCTTT. Encoded protein: CASSVQENTEAFF.

This chain connects TRBV5-5 to TRBJ2-3; 11 positions agree with TRBD2. V shed 4 bases and J 5 bases; nucleotides not matched to a gene: 9. Per germline, CDR1 SGHKS and CDR2 YYEKEE (reference sequence). The CDR3 length is 16 residues. The CDR3 is CASSLTTSGRGDTQYF. CDR3 sequence (DNA): TGTGCCAGCAGCCTGACAACTAGCGGGAGAGGAGATACGCAGTATTTT.

The genes are TRBV19 and TRBJ2-7, with a possible D match to TRBD2 (5 bases). V gave up 7 bases and J gave up 5 bases, with 15 bases separating them. The CDR3 has 13 amino acids. The V gene's germline CDR1 is LNHDA and CDR2 SQIVND (reference sequence). CDR3 sequence: CASNSGSVHEQYF. CDR3 bases: TGTGCCAGTAACAGCGGTAGCGTCCACGAGCAGTACTTC.

This chain joins TRBV10-3 and TRBJ2-7; D unresolved. Germline V CDR1 and CDR2: ENHRY, SYGVKD. The CDR3 consists of 15 residues. The germline V and J ends were trimmed by 1 base and 0 bases, with 10 bases remaining between them. In nucleotides, the CDR3 is TGTGCCATCAGTGAGTGGCAGGAAAGCTCCTACGAGCAGTACTTC. Translation gives CAISEWQESSYEQYF.

The chain links TRBV30 to TRBJ1-6; no clear D. Germline CDR1 reads GTSNPN; CDR2 reads SVGIG (reference sequence). The V end lost 5 bases, the J end lost 7 bases, and 12 bases lay between the germline ends. The CDR3 spans 13 residues. CDR3 sequence (DNA): TGTGCCTGGGGGGAGTTTATGAATTCACCCCTCCACTTT. This translates into CAWGEFMNSPLHF.

The chain carries TRBV5-4 and TRBJ2-1, with 12 positions matching TRBD2. This CDR3 has 15 residues. Trimming cost V 5 bases and J 10 bases; bases outside gene matches: 10. Germline V gives CDR1 SGHNT, CDR2 YYREEE (reference sequence). The CDR3 DNA reads as TGTGCCAGCAGGCCCGGGACTAGCGGGCCCTGGGAGCAGTTCTTC. Translating it yields CASRPGTSGPWEQFF.

The chain employs TRBV3-1 (or the pseudogene TRBV3-2) and TRBJ2-2, with a possible D match to TRBD1 (5 bases). The CDR3 totals 13 residues. V was cut by 4 bases and J by 5 bases, with 8 bases left in between. Germline CDR1 and CDR2: LGHDT and YNNKEL (reference sequence). The CDR3 protein is CASSLKGTGELFF. The CDR3 DNA follows: TGTGCCAGCAGCCTAAAGGGGACCGGGGAGCTGTTTTTT.

This chain joins TRBV29-1 and TRBJ2-7; 7 nucleotides agree with TRBD2. J was trimmed by 4 bases and V by 6 bases; bases with no gene match: 12. Germline V gene lookup returns CDR1 SQVTM and CDR2 ANQGSEA. This CDR3 comprises 14 residues. The chain's CDR3 is CSVGGGFPVYEQYF. For the CDR3, the DNA is TGCAGCGTCGGGGGAGGGTTCCCGGTTTACGAGCAGTACTTC.

This chain links TRBV19 with TRBJ2-1; a weak D match, TRBD1 (5 bases). Germline CDR1 and CDR2: LNHDA and SQIVND (reference sequence). The CDR3 totals 13 residues. Trimming pared 5 bases from V and 4 bases from J, leaving 9 bases between. This CDR3 reads CASSYNRYNEQFF. CDR3 sequence (DNA): TGTGCCAGTAGTTATAACAGGTACAATGAGCAGTTCTTC.

This clone has only a few counts. The chain's CDR3 is CASRQTNEAFF. CDR3 nucleotides: TGTGCCAGCCGACAGACGAATGAAGCTTTCTTT. The V and J genes are TRBV2 and TRBJ1-1, with D possibly matching TRBD1 (5 bases). CDR1 SNHLY and CDR2 FYNNEI come from the germline V gene. V lost 8 bases to trimming and J lost 7 bases, with 11 bases between them. The CDR3 is 11 residues long.

This chain links TRBV10-3 with TRBJ1-1, with D possibly TRBD1 on 5 matching bases. The germline V gene has CDR1 ENHRY and CDR2 SYGVKD. The V end lost 6 bases, the J end lost 1 base, and 12 bases lay between the germline ends. The CDR3 totals 14 residues. The CDR3 sequence: CAIRTTAQNTEAFF. The CDR3 DNA reads as TGTGCCATCAGGACGACAGCCCAGAACACTGAAGCTTTCTTT.

The chain recombines TRBV5-6 with TRBJ2-3, with TRBD1 matching over 10 bases. The V and J ends lost 3 bases and 10 bases, in that order; junction bases with no gene match: 20. CDR1 SGHDT and CDR2 YYEEEE come from the germline V gene. The CDR3 has 18 amino acids. The CDR3 nucleotides read TGTGCCAGCAGCTACCGGAACCGACAGGGGGCCTCTGGAAAGGCGCAGTATTTT. This encodes CASSYRNRQGASGKAQYF.

V gene TRBV27 combines with J gene TRBJ1-2; tentative D call: TRBD1 (6 bases). Trimming removed 6 bases from V and 6 bases from J, with 14 bases in between. CDR3 length: 13 amino acids. Per germline, CDR1 MNHEY and CDR2 SMNVEV (reference sequence). CDR3 DNA: TGTGCCAGCAGGGGTTGGGGGCGAGATGGCTACACCTTC. It translates to CASRGWGRDGYTF.

The chain recombines TRBV5-4 with TRBJ1-2, with no clear D. The CDR3 loop spans 14 amino acids. Germline V gene data show CDR1 as SGHNT and CDR2 as YYREEE (reference sequence). Trimming pared 0 bases from V and 3 bases from J, leaving 9 bases between. The CDR3 here is CASSLGPSDYGYTF. The CDR3 nucleotides are TGTGCCAGCAGCTTGGGGCCAAGTGACTATGGCTACACCTTC.

The rearrangement joins TRBV5-1 to TRBJ2-3, with D maybe TRBD1 (5 bases). The V end was cut by 7 bases, the J end by 2 bases, with 23 bases between. This CDR3 has 17 residues. CDR1 is SGHRS, CDR2 YFSETQ, per germline. The CDR3 here is CASSTRSGRVYTDTQYF. The DNA for the CDR3 is TGCGCCAGCTCCACCAGGTCTGGCAGGGTTTACACAGATACGCAGTATTTT. The entire variable domain, with the rest obtained from reference TRBV5-1 and TRBJ2-3, is as follows: KAGVTQTPRYLIKTRGQQVTLSCSPISGHRSVSWYQQTPGQGLQFLFEYFSETQRNKGNFPGRFSGRQFSNSRSEMNVSTLELGDSALYLCASSTRSGRVYTDTQYFGPGTRLTVL.

This clone was picked up a small number of times. The gene calls are TRBV5-1 and TRBJ2-1; 12 bases map to TRBD1. There are 17 residues in the CDR3. Germline-derived CDR1 and CDR2 are SGHRS and YFSETQ. The junction had 11 bases not matched to a gene; V was cut back by 4 bases and J by 6 bases. Here the CDR3 DNA reads TGCGCCAGCAGCGTACCCCGGGGACAGGGGGCTGTCAATGAGCAGTTCTTC. Amino acid sequence: CASSVPRGQGAVNEQFF. The complete variable domain, with remaining parts taken from reference TRBV5-1 and TRBJ2-1, reads KAGVTQTPRYLIKTRGQQVTLSCSPISGHRSVSWYQQTPGQGLQFLFEYFSETQRNKGNFPGRFSGRQFSNSRSEMNVSTLELGDSALYLCASSVPRGQGAVNEQFFGPGTRLTVL.

The CDR3 is CASSTRTSVTDTQYF. The CDR3 nucleotides are TGTGCCAGCAGCACTAGGACTAGCGTCACAGATACGCAGTATTTT. The rearrangement joins TRBV5-4 to TRBJ2-3; 9 nucleotides agree with TRBD2. This CDR3 is built from 15 residues. The germline CDR1 and CDR2 sequences are SGHNT and YYREEE (reference sequence). V lost 4 bases to trimming and J lost 2 bases; unmatched junction nucleotides: 5.

The chain recombines TRBV7-8 with TRBJ2-3, with D perhaps TRBD2 (6 bases). Germline assignment: CDR1 SGHVS and CDR2 FQNEAQ. Deletions cut 1 base from V and 4 bases from J, with 15 bases between. The CDR3 is 16 residues long. This chain's CDR3 is CASSLGVRWGADTQYF. The CDR3 DNA sequence: TGTGCCAGCAGCTTAGGTGTCAGGTGGGGGGCAGATACGCAGTATTTT.

This clone has just one count. The rearrangement joins TRBV5-6 to TRBJ2-3, with 9 bases that match TRBD2. V shed 4 bases, J shed 2 bases, and the junction held 8 bases outside the gene matches. CDR1 SGHDT and CDR2 YYEEEE come from the germline V gene. The CDR3 covers 16 residues. The CDR3 loop reads CASSTGLATYTDTQYF. For the CDR3, the DNA is TGTGCCAGCAGCACCGGACTAGCGACATACACAGATACGCAGTATTTT.

The chain recombines TRBV5-1 with TRBJ1-1; 8 bases match TRBD1. This CDR3 is 17 amino acids long. Germline-derived CDR1 and CDR2 are SGHRS and YFSETQ. Trimming at V came to 0 bases and at J to 4 bases, leaving 11 bases not matched to a gene. CDR3 sequence: CASSLADRVRGGTEAFF. The CDR3 DNA reads as TGCGCCAGCAGCTTGGCGGACAGGGTAAGGGGGGGCACTGAAGCTTTCTTT.

The V gene is TRBV2, the J gene TRBJ2-3; maybe TRBD1 (6 bases). Germline V gene data show CDR1 as SNHLY and CDR2 as FYNNEI. Trimming left V 3 bases short and J 2 bases short, with 12 bases between. This CDR3 is 15 amino acids long. The CDR3 DNA sequence: TGTGCCAGCAGTGACCAGGGGCTGAACACAGATACGCAGTATTTT. Protein product: CASSDQGLNTDTQYF. Combining the CDR3 with reference TRBV2 and TRBJ2-3 gives the whole variable domain EPEVTQTPSHQVTQMGQEVILRCVPISNHLYFYWYRQILGQKVEFLVSFYNNEISEKSEIFDDQFSVERPDGSNFTLKIRSTKLEDSAMYFCASSDQGLNTDTQYFGPGTRLTVL.

The chain is built from TRBV28 and TRBJ1-2, with D possibly matching TRBD1 (6 bases). There are 14 residues in the CDR3. The ends were cut back, 6 bases at V and 8 bases at J, with 19 bases in the middle. Looked up from germline, CDR1 is MDHEN and CDR2 is SYDVKM. This CDR3 reads CASSLNQGRGGYTF. The CDR3 nucleotides read TGTGCCAGCAGCCTCAACCAGGGGAGAGGCGGCTACACCTTC.

V is TRBV2 and J is TRBJ2-3; no reliable D call. V was clipped by 2 bases and J by 6 bases, with 12 bases between them. The CDR3 consists of 14 residues. Germline loops: CDR1 SNHLY, CDR2 FYNNEI. The DNA of the CDR3 is TGTGCCAGCAGTGAAACGGTGGTCCGGGATACGCAGTATTTT. Encoded protein: CASSETVVRDTQYF.

V is TRBV7-9 and J is TRBJ1-5; tentative D call: TRBD1 (5 bases). The CDR3 extends over 16 amino acids. CDR1 and CDR2 from the germline V gene are SEHNR and FQNEAQ (reference sequence). The V and J ends lost 4 bases and 7 bases respectively, with 20 bases between them. CDR3 sequence (DNA): TGTGCCAGCAGCTCAGTTGCGGGGGGTAGCGTGCAGCCCCAGCATTTT. This gives the protein CASSSVAGGSVQPQHF.

This rearrangement joins TRBV19 to TRBJ2-2; D possibly corresponds to TRBD2 (6 bases). V was shortened by 5 bases and J by 8 bases, with 12 bases between the two germline ends. CDR1 is LNHDA and CDR2 is SQIVND in the germline V gene (reference sequence). This CDR3 comprises 13 residues. In nucleotides, the CDR3 is TGTGCCAGTAGTCCGGGACTTATAGGGGAGCTGTTTTTT. It is translated as CASSPGLIGELFF.

This clone showed up just once. V is TRBV7-8 and J is TRBJ1-5; tentatively, D is TRBD1 (6 bases). The CDR3 extends over 15 amino acids. Germline V CDR1 and CDR2: SGHVS, FQNEAQ. The ends were cut back, 1 base at V and 3 bases at J, with 10 bases in the middle. CDR3 region: CASSLGGGPNQPQHF. As DNA, the CDR3 is TGTGCCAGCAGCTTAGGAGGGGGACCCAATCAGCCCCAGCATTTT.